This note documents a single T cell receptor (beta chain) sequence. The CDR3 is 16 residues long. The data derive from a study of blood T cell repertoires in COVID-19. Study-wide background: Acute-phase and convalescent COVID-19 samples originated in the United States, Italy and Spain.

Data came from immunoSEQ multiplex PCR; TCRdb stores just in-frame clones and leaves some out. The table records approximately 150,000 clones, over 70% of them present only once. Material for sequencing was peripheral blood. The V and J genes are TRBV1 and TRBJ2-1; the table names TRBD2, a call not compared with the DNA. TRBV1 is noted as a pseudogene. The TCR sequence derives from an older woman with acute or convalescent COVID-19. Here the CDR3 reads CTSRTGTSGSYNEQFF. The DNA of the CDR3 is TGCACCAGCCGGACCGGGACTAGCGGGAGCTACAATGAGCAGTTCTTC.